The clone carrying this TCR beta chain was counted ten times or more. Antigen specificity is unknown. The source of the sample is a study of naive and memory T cell subsets. The V end lost 3 bases, the J end lost 0 bases, and 8 bases lay between the germline ends. Germline assignment: CDR1 SNHLY and CDR2 FYNNEI. This CDR3 comprises 14 residues. Treatment indicated: skin biopsy from PPD injection site in Mantoux-positive individual. TCR cDNA received a 3' ligated oligonucleotide that carried a UMI. Individuals with a positive Mantoux test gave biopsies from PPD-injected skin. Study findings and constraints: The RNA method is potentially sensitive to activation and differentiation changes. More TCRs at tuberculin sites were read as hypersensitivity T cell infiltration. Both skin biopsy types reportedly yielded TCRs, tuberculin sites far more.

The SP2 primer and nested alpha and beta constant region primers amplified ligated cDNA in four rounds. From the UMI-ligation and nested PCR reads, TCRdb called clonotypes with MiXCR, one entry per CDR3 protein. This sample has more than 30,000 distinct CDR3 sequences; about 6.2% occur once, and the top ten carry approximately 2.8%. The sequence came from an adult in good health. The rearrangement uses TRBV2 and TRBJ1-2; no reliable D call. This sample comprised skin, obtained from a tuberculin skin test site. Here the CDR3 DNA reads TGTGCCAGCAGTGATGAGAGCCCTAACTATGGCTACACCTTC. It translates to CASSDESPNYGYTF.